This T cell receptor (beta chain) appears in the sequencing data of a study of cytomegalovirus exposure and HLA in healthy donors. The primer mix had 60 Vbeta and 13 Jbeta primers. Sequencing used immunoSEQ multiplex PCR; TCRdb keeps in-frame clones, though not all of them. The data hold fewer than 200,000 clones, with about 68% observed a single time. Germline V lookup: CDR1 SGHVS, CDR2 FNYEAQ. The V segment lost 3 bases and the J segment 9 bases; nucleotides outside the gene matches: 16. The CDR3 contains 17 residues. The genes are TRBV7-6 and TRBJ2-3; TRBD1 matches at 9 bases. Sample: PBMCs. This TCR derives from a female donor in good health and CMV-seronegative. The CDR3 region has the DNA TGTGCCAGCAGCTTGGAGCCGGGACAGGGTAAAAAGAGGACGCAGTATTTT. It codes for CASSLEPGQGKKRTQYF.